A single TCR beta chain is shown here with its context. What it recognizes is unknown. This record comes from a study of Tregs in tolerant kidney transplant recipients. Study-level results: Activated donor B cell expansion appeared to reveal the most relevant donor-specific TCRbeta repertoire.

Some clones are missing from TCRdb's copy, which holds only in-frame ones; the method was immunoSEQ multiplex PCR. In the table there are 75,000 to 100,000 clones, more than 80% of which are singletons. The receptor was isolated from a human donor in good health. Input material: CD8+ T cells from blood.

CDR3 sequence (DNA): TGTGCCAGCAGTTACGTCCAGGGACCAGAGACCCAGTACTTC. Translated, it gives CASSYVQGPETQYF. This rearrangement joins TRBV6-5 to TRBJ2-5; D could derive from TRBD1 or TRBD2 (5 bases each). The germline CDR1 and CDR2 sequences are MNHEY and SVGAGI. Between the trimmed V and J ends, which lost 2 bases and 4 bases, there was a span of 11 bases. This CDR3 has 14 residues.